Below, one TCR beta chain is given with its context. The antigen is unknown. This entry is derived from a study of OX40 agonist ivuxolimab in advanced cancers. Regarding the study as a whole: At doses 0.1 to 3.0 mg/kg, CD4+ and CD8+ clones expanded.

Clones were read by immunoSEQ multiplex PCR, and TCRdb kept only the in-frame ones, dropping some. The sample records about 100,000 clones, roughly nine tenths being singletons. V was cut by 8 bases and J by 6 bases, with 9 bases left in between. Germline loops: CDR1 SEHNR, CDR2 FQNEAQ (reference sequence). The CDR3 extends over 11 amino acids. The input for sequencing was CD4+ or CD8+ T cells sorted from blood, taken in a trial of the OX40 agonist ivuxolimab. The chain combines TRBV7-9 with TRBJ2-3; D is unresolved. The TCR sequence derives from an adult with an advanced solid tumor such as melanoma, head and neck, liver or kidney cancer. The CDR3 loop is CASEIGDTQYF. Written as DNA, the CDR3 is TGTGCCAGCGAAATTGGTGATACGCAGTATTTT. Together with reference TRBV7-9 and TRBJ2-3, the CDR3 gives the full variable domain: DTGVSQNPRHKITKRGQNVTFRCDPISEHNRLYWYRQTLGQGPEFLTYFQNEAQLEKSRLLSDRFSAERPKGSFSTLEIQRTEQGDSAMYLCASEIGDTQYFGPGTRLTVL.